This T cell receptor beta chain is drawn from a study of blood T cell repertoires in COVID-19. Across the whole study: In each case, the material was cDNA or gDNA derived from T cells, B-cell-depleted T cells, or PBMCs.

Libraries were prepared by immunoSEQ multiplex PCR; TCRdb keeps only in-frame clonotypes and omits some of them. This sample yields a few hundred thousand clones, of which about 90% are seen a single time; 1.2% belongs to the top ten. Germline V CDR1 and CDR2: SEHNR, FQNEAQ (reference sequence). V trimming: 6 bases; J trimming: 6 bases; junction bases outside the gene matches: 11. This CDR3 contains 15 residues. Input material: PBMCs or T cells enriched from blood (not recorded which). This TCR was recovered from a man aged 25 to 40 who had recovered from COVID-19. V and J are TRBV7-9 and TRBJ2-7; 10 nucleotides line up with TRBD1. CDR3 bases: TGTGCCAGCAGTAGAGCCGGGACAGGGGAGGCCGAGCAGTACTTC. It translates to CASSRAGTGEAEQYF. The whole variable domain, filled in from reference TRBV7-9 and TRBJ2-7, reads DTGVSQNPRHKITKRGQNVTFRCDPISEHNRLYWYRQTLGQGPEFLTYFQNEAQLEKSRLLSDRFSAERPKGSFSTLEIQRTEQGDSAMYLCASSRAGTGEAEQYFGPGTRLTVT.